The present T cell receptor (beta chain) was sequenced within a study of shared clonotypes between healthy human individuals. Naivety among CD8 cells was defined by CD45RO negativity and positive CCR7 selection, thereby excluding terminally differentiated effector memory CD45RA+ cells. Using immunoSEQ multiplex PCR, the repertoire was profiled, and TCRdb retains in-frame clones only, with some absent. The data hold 2 million to 2.5 million clones, with roughly 91% observed a single time. The germline V and J ends were trimmed by 3 bases and 6 bases, with 11 bases remaining between them. The CDR3 covers 14 residues. CDR1 is SGHVS and CDR2 is FNYEAQ in the germline V gene.

The V call is TRBV7-6, the J call TRBJ2-2; TRBD2 might be the D (6 bases). The source of this sequence is a man aged 18-30 years in good health. Some clones in this sample may be carry-over from other donors' samples. Specimen: naive CD8+ T cells from PBMCs. The DNA for the CDR3 is TGTGCCAGCAGCTTTTCTCGCGGGGCCGGGGAGCTGTTTTTT. Amino acids: CASSFSRGAGELFF.